The clone carrying this T cell receptor (beta chain) was detected ten times or more. Construction of the TCR beta libraries employed iRepertoire HTBI primers in conjunction with Arm-PCR of CDR3 regions. TCRdb re-derived calls from the multiplex PCR reads in MiXCR, one entry per CDR3 protein. The sample contains about 460,000 distinct CDR3 sequences, 11% to 15% of which appear only once. V dropped 5 bases and J dropped 8 bases, with 18 bases sitting between them. The CDR3 consists of 14 residues. CDR1 and CDR2 from the germline V gene are MDHEN and SYDVKM. The data stem from a study of regulatory T cells in long-lasting Graves disease. Regarding time point: newly diagnosed GD, antithyroid drugs for less than 3 months. Following extraction of RNA from PBMCs, that RNA was used to make the TCR library. The same data also went into a second study, on T cells in Graves' hyperthyroidism and ophthalmopathy.

This clonotype originated in a woman aged 45 to 65 with Graves disease. The J gene is TRBJ1-2, the V gene TRBV28; the D gene is possibly TRBD1 (5 bases). The starting material was peripheral blood mononuclear cells (PBMCs), obtained at new diagnosis, from a patient treated with antithyroid drugs. CDR3 amino acids: CASSKSLTGSGYTF. The CDR3 nucleotides read TGTGCCAGCAGTAAGTCACTAACAGGTTCCGGCTACACCTTC.